The T cell receptor (beta chain) under discussion was sequenced for a study of blood T cell repertoires in COVID-19. The CDR3 has 16 residues. Germline CDR1 reads LNHDA; CDR2 reads SQIVND (reference sequence). J was trimmed by 7 bases and V by 5 bases; bases with no gene match: 13. This table comes from immunoSEQ multiplex PCR, and its TCRdb copy is limited to in-frame clones, with some not included. The sample lists about 140,000 clones; about nine tenths were seen once. The sample comprised peripheral blood. This receptor was obtained from a human donor with COVID-19, enrolled during active disease. The donor label of this sample is uncertain. This chain joins TRBV19 and TRBJ2-2; 7 nucleotides match TRBD1. The CDR3 DNA is TGTGCCAGTAGTCTCAAAGGGGGACAGCAGGACGGGGAGCTGTTTTTT. It codes for CASSLKGGQQDGELFF.